This T cell receptor (beta chain) was recovered during a study of T cell responses to AZD1222 COVID-19 vaccine. Libraries were prepared by immunoSEQ multiplex PCR; TCRdb keeps only in-frame clonotypes and omits some of them. The sample holds 80,000 or so clones; 90% are singletons and the top ten take around 4.9%. Findings of the study overall: Unmutated variant regions are reportedly the target of nearly half of TCRs that are spike-specific.

In germline, CDR1 is LNHDA, CDR2 SQIVND (reference sequence). The CDR3 runs to 15 residues. Trimming left V 5 bases short and J 4 bases short, with 15 bases between. Details on this clone: The antigen is unknown.

V and J are TRBV19 and TRBJ2-1; D may be TRBD2 (6 bases). The sample was peripheral blood, taken on day 0 of AZD1222 vaccination. This clonotype was sampled from an adult in good health. Here the CDR3 reads CASSLGPAGYNEQFF. CDR3 DNA: TGTGCCAGTAGTCTGGGCCCCGCGGGGTACAATGAGCAGTTCTTC.